A single sample is the source of the 30 T cell receptor beta chains below, sequenced in a study of blood T cells in healthy people across ages. It was with a sample-barcoded 5' primer and a J-beta primer mix that a second PCR of about 6 to 12 cycles was run. In TCRdb, the 5' RACE reads were re-called with MiXCR into one record per CDR3 protein. The sample contains 1.8 million or so distinct CDR3 sequences, around 42% of which appear only once. Sample: blood. These receptors were collected from a human donor in good health.

This clonotype was seen just once. The chain combines TRBV7-9 with TRBJ2-3; 9 nucleotides line up with TRBD1. With 8 bases clipped from V and 11 bases from J, the junction kept 11 bases outside the gene matches. Germline V gene lookup returns CDR1 SEHNR and CDR2 FQNEAQ (reference sequence). The CDR3 spans 13 residues. CDR3 DNA: TGTGCCAGCCAACTAAGCCGGACAGGGGAGCAGTATTTT. This translates into CASQLSRTGEQYF.

A few counts support this clonotype. This sequence joins TRBV28 and TRBJ1-2; D remains unclear. The CDR3 loop spans 13 amino acids. V lost 8 bases and J lost 0, with 10 bases in between. Per the germline V gene, CDR1 is MDHEN and CDR2 is SYDVKM. The CDR3 reads CASRQRPNYGYTF. The CDR3 region has the DNA TGTGCCAGCCGGCAGAGACCTAACTATGGCTACACCTTC.

This clonotype was observed a handful of times. V and J are TRBV7-3 and TRBJ1-5, with TRBD1 matching 10 bases. V shed 1 base, J shed 5 bases, and the junction held 14 bases outside the gene matches. The CDR3 is made up of 19 amino acids. Germline CDR1 SGHTA, CDR2 FQGTGA. CDR3: CASSLNTWGMGQGHQPQHF. Here the CDR3 DNA reads TGTGCCAGCAGCTTAAATACATGGGGGATGGGACAGGGGCATCAGCCCCAGCATTTT.

This clonotype was seen more than once but under ten times. This CDR3 reads CASGLVKGGMGTQYF. The CDR3 bases are TGTGCTAGTGGTTTGGTAAAAGGGGGCATGGGGACCCAGTACTTC. This rearrangement joins TRBV12-5 to TRBJ2-5, with 7 bases aligning to TRBD1. Germline V gene sequence: CDR1 LGHNT, CDR2 FRNRAP. The J segment lost 7 bases and the V segment lost 0 bases, leaving 8 bases of the junction unmatched. This CDR3 is 15 amino acids long.

This clonotype has just a few counts. The chain couples TRBV27 to TRBJ2-7; no reliable D call. The CDR3 consists of 15 residues. From germline, CDR1 is MNHEY and CDR2 SMNVEV (reference sequence). With 5 bases removed from V and 5 bases from J, the gap between germline ends came to 19 bases. The CDR3 loop is CASSPTGLTVHEQYF. In DNA form, the CDR3 reads TGTGCCAGCAGTCCAACCGGTCTCACGGTACACGAGCAGTACTTC.

The rearrangement uses TRBV12-3 or TRBV12-4 and TRBJ2-7, with D possibly TRBD2 on 6 matching bases. The CDR3 totals 15 residues. Deletions cut 5 bases from V and 2 bases from J, with 16 bases between. DNA of the CDR3: TGTGCCAGCAGTCCGGACCGGGACTTGGCCTACGAGCAGTACTTC. Amino acid sequence: CASSPDRDLAYEQYF.

The chain uses TRBV29-1 and TRBJ2-7; D not certain. CDR3 length: 13 residues. V lost 5 bases and J 0 bases, leaving 11 bases between the germline ends. In germline, CDR1 is SQVTM, CDR2 ANQGSEA. The CDR3 bases are TGCAGCGTTCGACCGGGCAGCTCCTACGAGCAGTACTTC. Translated, it gives CSVRPGSSYEQYF.

J is TRBJ2-4 and V is TRBV7-9; 7 bases line up with TRBD1. The CDR3 runs 13 residues. CDR1 SEHNR and CDR2 FQNEAQ come from the germline V gene (reference sequence). V lost 6 bases to trimming and J lost 6 bases; unmatched junction nucleotides: 5. In DNA, the CDR3 is TGTGCCAGCAGAGGGGGCTCCGGAAACATTCAGTACTTC. Residues: CASRGGSGNIQYF.

The chain joins TRBV7-9 to TRBJ1-1, with D unclear. CDR1 and CDR2 (germline): SEHNR, FQNEAQ (reference sequence). The V end lost 8 bases, the J end lost 4 bases, and 17 bases lay between the germline ends. The CDR3 runs to 14 residues. Here the CDR3 reads CASDPGVSGTEAFF. The CDR3 DNA reads TGTGCCAGCGACCCGGGTGTTTCCGGCACTGAAGCTTTCTTT.

The chain links TRBV12-3 or TRBV12-4 to TRBJ1-1, with D possibly matching TRBD1 (6 bases). This CDR3 comprises 15 residues. V was cut by 7 bases and J by 3 bases, with 18 bases left in between. CDR3 in amino acids: CASTQGLEGYTEAFF. The CDR3 DNA reads as TGTGCCAGCACTCAGGGGTTAGAGGGGTACACTGAAGCTTTCTTT.

The chain joins TRBV10-3 to TRBJ1-2; the D is unclear. The CDR3 runs to 14 residues. CDR1 is ENHRY and CDR2 is SYGVKD in the germline V gene. Between the trimmed V and J ends, which lost 8 bases and 4 bases, there was a span of 17 bases. This CDR3 is CAILPGGSLYGYTF. In DNA, the CDR3 is TGTGCCATCCTCCCCGGTGGATCCCTCTATGGCTACACCTTC.

This clonotype was counted a single time. The genes are TRBV25-1 and TRBJ1-2, with 8 positions matching TRBD1. In germline, CDR1 is MGHDK, CDR2 SYGVNS. This CDR3 region has 17 residues. Germline trimming cut 3 bases from V and 0 bases from J; bases unmatched to any gene: 9. In nucleotides, the CDR3 is TGTGCCAGCAGTGACCAGACAGGGGACCCTCCTAACTATGGCTACACCTTC. This gives the protein CASSDQTGDPPNYGYTF.

This chain uses TRBV28 with TRBJ2-5, with D perhaps matching TRBD1 or TRBD2 (6 bases each). The DNA end is more similar to TRBJ2-7, so the J call may be wrong. The length of the CDR3 is 11 residues. Germline values: CDR1 MDHEN, CDR2 SYDVKM. CDR3 region: CASMEGGEQYF. The CDR3 bases are TGTGCCAGCATGGAGGGGGGCGAGCAGTACTTC.

This clonotype was detected a few times. The chain couples TRBV25-1 to TRBJ1-1; D perhaps matches TRBD1 (5 bases). Trimming took off 7 bases at V and 3 bases at J, with 12 bases between the two ends. This CDR3 region has 13 residues. CDR1 and CDR2 from the germline V gene are MGHDK and SYGVNS. The CDR3 region has the DNA TGTGCCAGCAAATGGGGGGGGTACACTGAAGCTTTCTTT. Residues: CASKWGGYTEAFF.

The J gene is TRBJ1-5, the V gene TRBV12-3 or TRBV12-4; D remains unclear. Trimming left V 3 bases short and J 8 bases short, with 11 bases between. The CDR3 has 13 amino acids. In DNA form, the CDR3 reads TGTGCCAGCAGTTTTGGGCGTCAGGAGCCCCAGCATTTT. Protein: CASSFGRQEPQHF.

The genes are TRBV7-2 and TRBJ1-1; D uncertain. This CDR3 contains 15 residues. V was shortened by 5 bases and J by 1 base, with 14 bases between the two germline ends. Germline values: CDR1 SGHTA, CDR2 FQGNSA. The CDR3 sequence is CASSVTPKENTEAFF. The DNA of the CDR3 is TGTGCCAGCAGCGTAACTCCCAAAGAGAACACTGAAGCTTTCTTT.

The chain links TRBV3-1 to TRBJ2-7, with D uncertain. V gave up 2 bases and J gave up 4 bases, with 6 bases separating them. Germline CDR1 LGHDT, CDR2 YNNKEL (reference sequence). The CDR3 contains 12 residues. This CDR3 reads CASSQSQYEQYF. CDR3 nucleotide sequence: TGTGCCAGCAGCCAATCCCAGTACGAGCAGTACTTC.

This clonotype turned up a few times. The gene calls are TRBV6-5 and TRBJ2-7; D ambiguous. Deletions cut 7 bases from V and 2 bases from J, with 12 bases between. CDR1 and CDR2 from the germline V gene are MNHEY and SVGAGI. The CDR3 length is 13 residues. The CDR3 here is CASMSDAPYEQYF. Written as DNA, the CDR3 is TGTGCCAGCATGTCGGACGCGCCCTACGAGCAGTACTTC.

CDR3 loop: CASSQTTDPYYEQYF. CDR3 sequence (DNA): TGCGCCAGCAGCCAAACAACAGACCCCTACTACGAGCAGTACTTC. The chain recombines TRBV4-1 with TRBJ2-7; no firm D call. Germline V gives CDR1 MGHRA, CDR2 YSYEKL. The length of the CDR3 is 15 residues. V lost 2 bases to trimming and J lost 3 bases, with 14 bases between them.

As DNA, the CDR3 is TGTGCCAGCGGCTCGAGACAGGGGGCGGGGACTGAAGCTTTCTTT. Its translation is CASGSRQGAGTEAFF. This chain uses TRBV7-2 with TRBJ1-1; 10 nucleotides match TRBD1. Trimming took 8 bases from V and 5 from J; bases not matched to a gene: 11. This CDR3 is 15 amino acids long. CDR1 SGHTA and CDR2 FQGNSA come from the germline V gene.

The chain couples TRBV29-1 to TRBJ1-4, with no clear D. CDR1 SQVTM and CDR2 ANQGSEA come from the germline V gene. The CDR3 length is 11 residues. V was shortened by 6 bases and J by 7 bases, with 9 bases between the two germline ends. In DNA, the CDR3 is TGCAGCGTCGCGGTGGTTGAAAAACTGTTTTTT. It codes for CSVAVVEKLFF.

This clonotype occurred a few times. V is TRBV5-1 and J is TRBJ2-3; 8 bases are a match to TRBD2. The V gene's germline CDR1 is SGHRS and CDR2 YFSETQ. The CDR3 has 16 amino acids. The V gene end was trimmed by 0 bases and the J gene end by 1 base; junction bases not matched to a gene: 4. The CDR3 bases are TGCGCCAGCAGCTTGGAGGGAGCGGGGGGCACAGATACGCAGTATTTT. It codes for CASSLEGAGGTDTQYF.

The J gene is TRBJ1-2, the V gene TRBV29-1, with D possibly being TRBD1 (6 bases). Germline V gene sequence: CDR1 SQVTM, CDR2 ANQGSEA. CDR3 length: 15 amino acids. Trimming left V 0 bases short and J 6 bases short, with 17 bases between. This CDR3 is CSVEDPGQSGDGYTF. CDR3 in DNA: TGCAGCGTTGAAGATCCCGGACAGTCTGGGGATGGCTACACCTTC.

CDR3 sequence reads: CASKGAYGYTF. In DNA, the CDR3 is TGTGCCAGCAAGGGTGCCTATGGCTACACCTTC. This chain links TRBV4-2 with TRBJ1-2; D not resolved. Trimming left V 7 bases short and J 4 bases short, with 7 bases between. CDR1 and CDR2 from the germline V gene are LGHNA and YNFKEQ. The CDR3 is made up of 11 amino acids.

This clonotype occurred a few times. V is TRBV7-2 and J is TRBJ2-5; TRBD2 aligns across 8 bases. From germline, CDR1 is SGHTA and CDR2 FQGNSA. The V gene end was trimmed by 2 bases and the J gene end by 1 base; junction bases not matched to a gene: 3. The CDR3 is made up of 15 amino acids. CDR3 sequence reads: CASSLKLAVQETQYF. CDR3 nucleotide sequence: TGTGCCAGCAGCTTAAAACTAGCGGTCCAAGAGACCCAGTACTTC.

This clonotype was seen only once. This chain links TRBV20-1 with TRBJ2-4; D might be TRBD2 (7 bases). The J call could be wrong; TRBJ2-7 is a better fit for the DNA end. CDR1 and CDR2 from the germline V gene are DFQATT and SNEGSKA (reference sequence). The length of the CDR3 is 14 residues. For the CDR3, the DNA is TGCAGTGCCTTAACCGGAGGGGGGGCCTACGAGCAGTACTTC. It encodes CSALTGGGAYEQYF.

CDR3: CSAQLRDRPYEQYF. As DNA, the CDR3 is TGCAGTGCTCAACTCCGGGACAGACCCTACGAGCAGTACTTC. The J gene is TRBJ2-7, the V gene TRBV20-1, with 7 bases lining up with TRBD1. The CDR3 consists of 14 residues. V trimming: 5 bases; J trimming: 2 bases; junction bases outside the gene matches: 9. Per the germline V gene, CDR1 is DFQATT and CDR2 is SNEGSKA (reference sequence).

The rearrangement uses TRBV2 and TRBJ1-1; 7 bases match TRBD1. Germline V lookup: CDR1 SNHLY, CDR2 FYNNEI. The CDR3 is 14 residues long. Trimming at V came to 10 bases and at J to 4 bases, leaving 12 bases not matched to a gene. The CDR3 loop reads CAITPPTGRTEAFF. The CDR3 coding sequence is TGTGCCATTACTCCTCCGACAGGGCGCACTGAAGCTTTCTTT.

V usage is TRBV11-2 and J usage is TRBJ1-2; 11 positions agree with TRBD1. CDR1 SGHAT and CDR2 FQNNGV come from the germline V gene. The ends lost 1 base at V and 3 bases at J; junction bases unmatched: 13. CDR3 length equals 19 residues. In DNA, the CDR3 is TGTGCCAGCAGCTTAGCCAATGGGGGGACAGGGGGAGTGGACTATGGCTACACCTTC. Translated, it gives CASSLANGGTGGVDYGYTF.

The chain carries TRBV13 and TRBJ2-6; perhaps TRBD1 as D (6 bases). Germline V gene lookup returns CDR1 PRHDT and CDR2 FYEKMQ (reference sequence). Trimming pared 6 bases from V and 2 bases from J, leaving 17 bases between. This CDR3 has 17 amino acids. In nucleotides, the CDR3 is TGTGCCAGCAGTTCCAGGGGAGTGAGGGCTGGGGCCAACGTCCTGACTTTC. Translating it yields CASSSRGVRAGANVLTF.